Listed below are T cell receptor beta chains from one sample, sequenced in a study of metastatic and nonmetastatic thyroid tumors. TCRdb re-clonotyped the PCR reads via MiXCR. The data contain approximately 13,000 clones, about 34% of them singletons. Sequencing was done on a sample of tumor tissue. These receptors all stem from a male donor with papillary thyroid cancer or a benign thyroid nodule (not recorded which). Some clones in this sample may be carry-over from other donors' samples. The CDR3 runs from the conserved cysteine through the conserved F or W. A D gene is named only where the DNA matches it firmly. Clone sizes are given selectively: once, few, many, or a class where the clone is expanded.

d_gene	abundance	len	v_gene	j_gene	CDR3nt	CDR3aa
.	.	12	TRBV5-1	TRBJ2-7	TGCGCCAGCACGGGCTACTCCTACGAGCAGTACTTC	CASTGYSYEQYF
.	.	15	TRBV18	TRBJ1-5	TGTGCCAGCTCACCAAGTTCGGGAATCAATCAGCCCCAGCATTTT	CASSPSSGINQPQHF
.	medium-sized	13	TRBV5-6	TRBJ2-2	TGTGCCAGCAGCTTGGACAGAACCGGGGAGCTGTTTTTT	CASSLDRTGELFF
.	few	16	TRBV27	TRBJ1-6	TGTGCCAGCAGTTTTTTCGGCGGGTCCTATAATTCACCCCTCCACTTT	CASSFFGGSYNSPLHF
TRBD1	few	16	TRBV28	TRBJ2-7	TGTGCCAGCAGGGTCCTCCCGGGGACAGGCATATACGAGCAGTACTTC	CASRVLPGTGIYEQYF
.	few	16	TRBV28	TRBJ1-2	TGTGCCAGCAGTCCGAACCGGGGCAGCCCAAACTATGGCTACACCTTC	CASSPNRGSPNYGYTF
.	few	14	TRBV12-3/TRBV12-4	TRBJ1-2	TGTGCCAGCAGTTGGGGTTTGAGGGGCAACGGCTACACCTTC	CASSWGLRGNGYTF
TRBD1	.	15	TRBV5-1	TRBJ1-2	TGCGCCAGCAGCTTGGGAGGGGGCGAGAACTATGGCTACACCTTC	CASSLGGGENYGYTF
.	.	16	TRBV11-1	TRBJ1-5	TGTGCCAGCAGCTTAGGATCTGGACTGAGCAATCAGCCCCAGCATTTT	CASSLGSGLSNQPQHF
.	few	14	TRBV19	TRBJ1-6	TGTGCCAGTAGTATAGCAGGAGGCAATTCACCCCTCCACTTT	CASSIAGGNSPLHF
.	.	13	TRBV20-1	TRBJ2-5	TGCAGTGCCAGATACGGGCCGGAAGAGAACCAGTACTTC	CSARYGPEENQYF
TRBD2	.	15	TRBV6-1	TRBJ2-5	TGTGCCAGCAGCAGGACTAGCGGTCTCCAAGAGACCCAGTACTTC	CASSRTSGLQETQYF
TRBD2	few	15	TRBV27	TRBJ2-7	TGTGCCAGCAGTTGGTCTAGCGGGGGGGCCTACGAGCAGTACTTC	CASSWSSGGAYEQYF